This TCR beta chain is drawn from a study of T cell changes during pregnancy in multiple sclerosis. Sequencing was performed with immunoSEQ multiplex PCR; in TCRdb, only in-frame clones are kept and a portion is missing. The sample carries more than 55,000 clones, approximately 94% recorded once. From germline, CDR1 is LNHDA and CDR2 SQIVND (reference sequence). This CDR3 region has 15 residues. V shed 4 bases, J shed 3 bases, and the junction held 6 bases outside the gene matches. The sequence was obtained from a female donor with multiple sclerosis, enrolled in a pregnancy study. The chain links TRBV19 to TRBJ2-7; TRBD1 matches at 10 bases. Sequencing was performed on CD8+ T cells from peripheral blood mononuclear cells, taken in the third trimester of pregnancy. CDR3 amino acids: CASSSLRDRGYEQYF. The DNA of the CDR3 is TGTGCCAGTAGTAGTCTCCGGGACAGGGGCTACGAGCAGTACTTC.